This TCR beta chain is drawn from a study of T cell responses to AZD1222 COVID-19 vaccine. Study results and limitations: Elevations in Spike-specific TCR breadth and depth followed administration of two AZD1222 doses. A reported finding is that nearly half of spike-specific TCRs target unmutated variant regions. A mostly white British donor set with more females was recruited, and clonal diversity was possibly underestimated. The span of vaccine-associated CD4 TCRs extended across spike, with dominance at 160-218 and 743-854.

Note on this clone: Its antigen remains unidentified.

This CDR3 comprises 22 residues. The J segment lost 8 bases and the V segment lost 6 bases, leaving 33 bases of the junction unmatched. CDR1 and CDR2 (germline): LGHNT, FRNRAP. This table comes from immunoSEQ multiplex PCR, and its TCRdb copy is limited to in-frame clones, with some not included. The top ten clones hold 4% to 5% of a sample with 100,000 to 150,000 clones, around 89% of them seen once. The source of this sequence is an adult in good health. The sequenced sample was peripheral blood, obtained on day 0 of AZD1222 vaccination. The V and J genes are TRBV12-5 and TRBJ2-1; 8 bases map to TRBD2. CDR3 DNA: TGTGCTAGTGGACTTGAGACACCCGGGCGTTTGGTAGATCGGGGGGGCTTCGATGAGCAGTTCTTC. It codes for CASGLETPGRLVDRGGFDEQFF. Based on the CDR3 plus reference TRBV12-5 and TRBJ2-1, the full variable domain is DARVTQTPRHKVTEMGQEVTMRCQPILGHNTVFWYRQTMMQGLELLAYFRNRAPLDDSGMPKDRFSAEMPDATLATLKIQPSEPRDSAVYFCASGLETPGRLVDRGGFDEQFFGPGTRLTVL.